A selection of T cell receptor beta chains follows, all from one sample in a study of blood T cell repertoires in COVID-19. Generated by immunoSEQ multiplex PCR, the TCRdb table keeps only in-frame clones and is missing some. The table lists 160,000 or so clones, approximately 93% of them singletons. Sequences were obtained from peripheral blood. The receptors were gathered from a woman aged 55-70 years with COVID-19, enrolled during active disease. Each CDR3 is given with its conserved first and last residue. The D gene is left open where the match is weak. Not every row has a clone size; where given, it reads once, few, many or a size class.

CDR3 protein: CASSEVGTGRGMSYEQYF; CDR3 DNA: TGTGCCAGCAGTGAAGTGGGGACAGGAAGAGGAATGTCCTACGAGCAGTACTTC; J gene: TRBJ2-7; clone size: -; D gene: TRBD1; V gene: TRBV2
CDR3 protein: CASSYSLDTYEQYF; CDR3 DNA: TGTGCCAGCAGTTACTCCCTTGACACCTACGAGCAGTACTTC; J gene: TRBJ2-7; clone size: -; D gene: -; V gene: TRBV6-2/TRBV6-3
CDR3 protein: CATSRELFRLSGEKLFF; CDR3 DNA: TGTGCCACCAGCAGAGAATTGTTCAGGCTCTCCGGAGAAAAACTGTTTTTT; J gene: TRBJ1-4; clone size: -; D gene: -; V gene: TRBV15
CDR3 protein: CASQTGTNYGYTF; CDR3 DNA: TGTGCCAGTCAGACAGGAACTAACTATGGCTACACCTTC; J gene: TRBJ1-2; clone size: -; D gene: -; V gene: TRBV19
CDR3 protein: CASVRGSAYEQYF; CDR3 DNA: TGTGCCAGCGTCAGGGGGTCCGCCTACGAGCAGTACTTC; J gene: TRBJ2-7; clone size: -; D gene: TRBD1; V gene: TRBV2
CDR3 protein: CASSLEGDVATDTQYF; CDR3 DNA: TGTGCCAGCAGCTTAGAGGGAGACGTAGCGACAGATACGCAGTATTTT; J gene: TRBJ2-3; clone size: -; D gene: -; V gene: TRBV7-2
CDR3 protein: CASSLTGKSGYTF; CDR3 DNA: TGTGCCAGCAGCTTAACAGGGAAGTCTGGCTACACCTTC; J gene: TRBJ1-2; clone size: -; D gene: -; V gene: TRBV7-2
CDR3 protein: CASSLGKAGVNTEAFF; CDR3 DNA: TGTGCCAGCAGCTTGGGGAAGGCGGGGGTGAACACTGAAGCTTTCTTT; J gene: TRBJ1-1; clone size: -; D gene: -; V gene: TRBV5-4
CDR3 protein: CASSQVQGQGLYEKLFF; CDR3 DNA: TGTGCCAGCAGCCAAGTACAAGGACAGGGGCTCTATGAAAAACTGTTTTTT; J gene: TRBJ1-4; clone size: -; D gene: TRBD1; V gene: TRBV14
CDR3 protein: CASRPGGGARNEQFF; CDR3 DNA: TGTGCCAGCAGGCCTGGCGGGGGGGCTCGTAATGAGCAGTTCTTC; J gene: TRBJ2-1; clone size: -; D gene: TRBD2; V gene: TRBV6-2/TRBV6-3
CDR3 protein: CASSMREGNQPQHF; CDR3 DNA: TGTGCCAGTAGTATGAGGGAGGGCAATCAGCCCCAGCATTTT; J gene: TRBJ1-5; clone size: -; D gene: -; V gene: TRBV19
CDR3 protein: CASSYISSTTFYSYNEQFF; CDR3 DNA: TGTGCCAGCAGTTACATATCGTCGACTACCTTTTACTCCTACAATGAGCAGTTCTTC; J gene: TRBJ2-1; clone size: -; D gene: -; V gene: TRBV6-2/TRBV6-3
CDR3 protein: CASRLGGPEAFF; CDR3 DNA: TGTGCCAGCAGATTGGGGGGGCCTGAAGCTTTCTTT; J gene: TRBJ1-1; clone size: -; D gene: -; V gene: TRBV6-5
CDR3 protein: CASSRGDRAMNTEAFF; CDR3 DNA: TGCGCCAGCAGCCGAGGGGACAGGGCGATGAACACTGAAGCTTTCTTT; J gene: TRBJ1-1; clone size: -; D gene: TRBD1; V gene: TRBV5-1
CDR3 protein: CASTASGVLKTQYF; CDR3 DNA: TGTGCCAGCACGGCTAGCGGGGTTTTGAAGACCCAGTACTTC; J gene: TRBJ2-5; clone size: once; D gene: TRBD2; V gene: TRBV6-5
CDR3 protein: CASSEDRGGANEKLFF; CDR3 DNA: TGTGCCAGCAGTGAAGACCGGGGGGGAGCTAATGAAAAACTGTTTTTT; J gene: TRBJ1-4; clone size: -; D gene: -; V gene: TRBV25-1
CDR3 protein: CASSQELAGNYGYTF; CDR3 DNA: TGCGCCAGCAGCCAAGAATTGGCAGGGAACTATGGCTACACCTTC; J gene: TRBJ1-2; clone size: -; D gene: -; V gene: TRBV4-3
CDR3 protein: CASGLLPGARGEQFF; CDR3 DNA: TGTGCTAGTGGTTTGTTACCCGGCGCTCGAGGGGAGCAGTTCTTC; J gene: TRBJ2-1; clone size: -; D gene: -; V gene: TRBV12-5
CDR3 protein: CASSPGQGGFKGNQPQHF; CDR3 DNA: TGTGCCAGCAGCCCTGGACAGGGAGGATTCAAAGGCAATCAGCCCCAGCATTTT; J gene: TRBJ1-5; clone size: once; D gene: TRBD1; V gene: TRBV7-9
CDR3 protein: CASTSGSFLNYGYTF; CDR3 DNA: TGCGCCAGCACCTCAGGCTCCTTCCTCAACTATGGCTACACCTTC; J gene: TRBJ1-2; clone size: -; D gene: -; V gene: TRBV5-1
CDR3 protein: CATQGSSYGYTF; CDR3 DNA: TGTGCCACCCAGGGATCTTCCTATGGCTACACCTTC; J gene: TRBJ1-2; clone size: -; D gene: -; V gene: TRBV12-3/TRBV12-4
CDR3 protein: CASGLAGPSPLHF; CDR3 DNA: TGTGCTAGTGGTTTGGCAGGGCCTTCACCCCTCCACTTT; J gene: TRBJ1-6; clone size: once; D gene: -; V gene: TRBV12-5
CDR3 protein: CASSLRAGGLNTGELFF; CDR3 DNA: TGTGCCAGCAGCTTAAGAGCGGGGGGGCTTAACACCGGGGAGCTGTTTTTT; J gene: TRBJ2-2; clone size: -; D gene: TRBD2; V gene: TRBV11-3
CDR3 protein: CASSLVLALGRFTDTQYF; CDR3 DNA: TGTGCCAGCAGCTTAGTCTTAGCGCTGGGTCGGTTCACAGATACGCAGTATTTT; J gene: TRBJ2-3; clone size: -; D gene: -; V gene: TRBV7-2
CDR3 protein: CASSIAYGRVIYNEQFF; CDR3 DNA: TGTGCCAGTAGTATTGCATATGGCAGGGTCATCTACAATGAGCAGTTCTTC; J gene: TRBJ2-1; clone size: few; D gene: -; V gene: TRBV19
CDR3 protein: CASSRAGTFNEQFF; CDR3 DNA: TGTGCCAGCAGCCGAGCCGGGACTTTCAATGAGCAGTTCTTC; J gene: TRBJ2-1; clone size: -; D gene: -; V gene: TRBV14
CDR3 protein: CASSVVKNTEAFF; CDR3 DNA: TGTGCCAGCAGTGTTGTCAAGAACACTGAAGCTTTCTTT; J gene: TRBJ1-1; clone size: -; D gene: -; V gene: TRBV27
CDR3 protein: CASSILTEAFF; CDR3 DNA: TGTGCCAGTAGTATACTAACTGAAGCTTTCTTT; J gene: TRBJ1-1; clone size: -; D gene: -; V gene: TRBV19
CDR3 protein: CATSSRDSNEKLFF; CDR3 DNA: TGTGCCACCAGCAGCCGGGACAGTAATGAAAAACTGTTTTTT; J gene: TRBJ1-4; clone size: -; D gene: TRBD1; V gene: TRBV15
CDR3 protein: CASTPGANTGELFF; CDR3 DNA: TGTGCCAGCACCCCCGGGGCGAACACCGGGGAGCTGTTTTTT; J gene: TRBJ2-2; clone size: -; D gene: -; V gene: TRBV25-1
CDR3 protein: CASRRTENTEAFF; CDR3 DNA: TGTGCCAGCCGGAGGACGGAGAACACTGAAGCTTTCTTT; J gene: TRBJ1-1; clone size: -; D gene: -; V gene: TRBV12-3/TRBV12-4
CDR3 protein: CAISEWRGGPGADTQYF; CDR3 DNA: TGTGCCATCAGTGAGTGGCGGGGGGGCCCAGGGGCAGATACGCAGTATTTT; J gene: TRBJ2-3; clone size: -; D gene: TRBD2; V gene: TRBV10-3
CDR3 protein: CASSDTRQQETQYF; CDR3 DNA: TGTGCCAGCAGTGATACGAGACAGCAAGAGACCCAGTACTTC; J gene: TRBJ2-5; clone size: -; D gene: -; V gene: TRBV2
CDR3 protein: CASSQDYSTETQYF; CDR3 DNA: TGCGCCAGCAGCCAAGATTACAGTACTGAGACCCAGTACTTC; J gene: TRBJ2-5; clone size: -; D gene: -; V gene: TRBV4-3
CDR3 protein: CASSLVSYSETQYF; CDR3 DNA: TGTGCCAGCAGCTTAGTCTCGTACAGCGAGACCCAGTACTTC; J gene: TRBJ2-5; clone size: -; D gene: -; V gene: TRBV7-2
CDR3 protein: CASSARGNSGNTIYF; CDR3 DNA: TGTGCCAGCAGCGCGAGGGGGAATTCTGGAAACACCATATATTTT; J gene: TRBJ1-3; clone size: -; D gene: -; V gene: TRBV9
CDR3 protein: CASSYSGQVNTIYF; CDR3 DNA: TGTGCCAGCAGTTACTCGGGCCAGGTGAACACCATATATTTT; J gene: TRBJ1-3; clone size: -; D gene: -; V gene: TRBV6-5
CDR3 protein: CASSFNSGGAPGELFF; CDR3 DNA: TGTGCCAGCAGCTTCAATAGCGGGGGGGCCCCCGGGGAGCTGTTTTTT; J gene: TRBJ2-2; clone size: -; D gene: TRBD2; V gene: TRBV7-8
CDR3 protein: CASSLQGFRNQPQHF; CDR3 DNA: TGTGCCAGCAGCTTGCAGGGGTTTCGCAATCAGCCCCAGCATTTT; J gene: TRBJ1-5; clone size: -; D gene: -; V gene: TRBV5-6
CDR3 protein: CASSHRGGGNTIYF; CDR3 DNA: TGTGCCAGCAGCCACAGGGGCGGGGGAAACACCATATATTTT; J gene: TRBJ1-3; clone size: once; D gene: -; V gene: TRBV3-1/TRBV3-2
CDR3 protein: CSVVQGGLYFKPFF; CDR3 DNA: TGCAGCGTTGTTCAGGGGGGCCTTTACTTCAAGCCGTTTTTT; J gene: TRBJ1-4; clone size: -; D gene: TRBD1; V gene: TRBV29-1
CDR3 protein: CASSFAGGPGTGELFF; CDR3 DNA: TGTGCCAGCAGCTTTGCGGGGGGGCCGGGCACCGGGGAGCTGTTTTTT; J gene: TRBJ2-2; clone size: -; D gene: TRBD2; V gene: TRBV7-2
CDR3 protein: CASSLGSGPGNTIYF; CDR3 DNA: TGTGCCAGCAGCTTAGGCTCTGGGCCTGGAAACACCATATATTTT; J gene: TRBJ1-3; clone size: -; D gene: -; V gene: TRBV7-2
CDR3 protein: CASSLARAGAYQPQHF; CDR3 DNA: TGTGCCAGCAGCTTAGCGAGGGCAGGGGCGTATCAGCCCCAGCATTTT; J gene: TRBJ1-5; clone size: -; D gene: -; V gene: TRBV7-9
CDR3 protein: CASSQGAGVGEDYGYTF; CDR3 DNA: TGCGCCAGCAGCCAAGGGGCGGGTGTGGGGGAGGACTATGGCTACACCTTC; J gene: TRBJ1-2; clone size: -; D gene: -; V gene: TRBV4-3
CDR3 protein: CASRESLNTGELFF; CDR3 DNA: TGCGCCAGCAGGGAGAGCCTCAACACCGGGGAGCTGTTTTTT; J gene: TRBJ2-2; clone size: -; D gene: -; V gene: TRBV5-1
CDR3 protein: CASSSRTAPGEQYF; CDR3 DNA: TGTGCCAGCAGCTCCAGGACAGCCCCGGGAGAGCAGTACTTC; J gene: TRBJ2-7; clone size: -; D gene: -; V gene: TRBV5-4
CDR3 protein: CASSLGGQGTFQHF; CDR3 DNA: TGTGCCAGCAGCTTGGGAGGACAGGGAACCTTCCAGCATTTT; J gene: TRBJ1-5; clone size: -; D gene: TRBD1; V gene: TRBV5-6
CDR3 protein: CASSVGDQRQGEDSPLHF; CDR3 DNA: TGTGCCAGCAGCGTAGGCGACCAAAGACAGGGAGAGGATTCACCCCTCCACTTT; J gene: TRBJ1-6; clone size: -; D gene: TRBD1; V gene: TRBV9
CDR3 protein: CASRAQGGKTQYF; CDR3 DNA: TGTGCCAGCAGAGCACAGGGGGGGAAGACCCAGTACTTC; J gene: TRBJ2-5; clone size: -; D gene: -; V gene: TRBV6-5
CDR3 protein: CASSLTGDYEQYF; CDR3 DNA: TGTGCCAGCAGCCTCACAGGGGATTACGAGCAGTACTTC; J gene: TRBJ2-7; clone size: -; D gene: TRBD1; V gene: TRBV27
CDR3 protein: CASSYALRTARNQPQHF; CDR3 DNA: TGTGCCAGCAGTTACGCCCTGAGGACAGCCAGAAATCAGCCCCAGCATTTT; J gene: TRBJ1-5; clone size: -; D gene: -; V gene: TRBV6-2/TRBV6-3